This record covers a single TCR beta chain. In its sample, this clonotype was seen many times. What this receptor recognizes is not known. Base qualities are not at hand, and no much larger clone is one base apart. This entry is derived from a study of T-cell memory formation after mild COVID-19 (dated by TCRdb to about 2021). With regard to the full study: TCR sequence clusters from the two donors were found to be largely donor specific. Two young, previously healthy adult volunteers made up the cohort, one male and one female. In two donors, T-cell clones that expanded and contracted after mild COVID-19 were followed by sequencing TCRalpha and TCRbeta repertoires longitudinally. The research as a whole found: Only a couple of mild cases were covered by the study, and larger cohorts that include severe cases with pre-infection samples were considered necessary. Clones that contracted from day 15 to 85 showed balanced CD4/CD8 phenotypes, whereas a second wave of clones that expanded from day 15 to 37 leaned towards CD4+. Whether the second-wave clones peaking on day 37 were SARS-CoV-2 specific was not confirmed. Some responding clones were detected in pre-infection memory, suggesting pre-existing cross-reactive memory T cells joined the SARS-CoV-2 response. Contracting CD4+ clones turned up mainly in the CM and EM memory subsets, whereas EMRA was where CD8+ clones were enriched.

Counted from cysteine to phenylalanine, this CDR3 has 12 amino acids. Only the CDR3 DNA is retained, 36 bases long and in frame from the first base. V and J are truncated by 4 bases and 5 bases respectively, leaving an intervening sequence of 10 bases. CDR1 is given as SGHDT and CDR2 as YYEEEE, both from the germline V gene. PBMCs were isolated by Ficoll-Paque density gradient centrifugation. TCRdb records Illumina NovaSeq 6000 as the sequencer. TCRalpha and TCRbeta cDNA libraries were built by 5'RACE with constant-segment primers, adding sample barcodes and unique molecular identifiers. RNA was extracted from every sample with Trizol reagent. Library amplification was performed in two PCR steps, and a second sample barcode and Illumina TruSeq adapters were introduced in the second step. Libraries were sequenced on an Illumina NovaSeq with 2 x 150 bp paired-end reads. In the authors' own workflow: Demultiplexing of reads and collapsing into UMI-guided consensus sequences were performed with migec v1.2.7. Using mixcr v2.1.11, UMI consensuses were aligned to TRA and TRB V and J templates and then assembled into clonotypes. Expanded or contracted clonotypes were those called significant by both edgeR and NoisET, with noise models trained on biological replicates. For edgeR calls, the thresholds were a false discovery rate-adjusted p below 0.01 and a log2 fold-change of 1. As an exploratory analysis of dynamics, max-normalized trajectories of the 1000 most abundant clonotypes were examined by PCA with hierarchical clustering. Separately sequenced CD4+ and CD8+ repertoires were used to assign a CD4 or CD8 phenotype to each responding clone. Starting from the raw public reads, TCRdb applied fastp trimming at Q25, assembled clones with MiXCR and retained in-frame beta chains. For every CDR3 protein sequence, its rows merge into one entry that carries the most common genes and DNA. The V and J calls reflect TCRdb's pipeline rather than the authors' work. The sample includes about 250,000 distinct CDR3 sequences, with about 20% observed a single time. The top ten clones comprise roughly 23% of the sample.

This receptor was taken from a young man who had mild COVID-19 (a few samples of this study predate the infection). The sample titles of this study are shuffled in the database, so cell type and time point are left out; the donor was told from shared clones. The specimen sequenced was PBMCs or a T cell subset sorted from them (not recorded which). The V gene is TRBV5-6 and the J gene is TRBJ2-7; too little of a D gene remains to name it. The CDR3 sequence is CASSPGQDEQYF. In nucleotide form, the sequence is TGTGCCAGCAGCCCCGGTCAGGACGAGCAGTACTTC.